This T cell receptor (beta chain) comes out of a study of Graves' ophthalmopathy and Graves' hyperthyroidism. Regarding the study as a whole: Appearing in blood as well were most expanded thyroid clonotypes above 0.001 frequency.

Hyperthyroidism patients had new diagnoses, durations under 2 months, and ages of 18 to 65. Note on this clonotype: Its target is unknown. A junction boundary mismatches the germline segment, possibly from a read error.

The germline V gene has CDR1 SSHAT and CDR2 FNYEAQ (reference sequence). The CDR3 covers 16 residues. The study amplified TCR beta CDR3 regions using RNA transcripts. Amplification began with first-round RT-PCR using HTBI primers, then second-round multiplex PCR was performed. TCRdb independently ran MiXCR on the multiplex PCR reads; one entry per CDR3 protein. Among roughly 1.1 million distinct CDR3 sequences listed, about two fifths were seen once. The clonotype comes from an adult man with Graves' hyperthyroidism. The chain is built from TRBV7-7 and TRBJ2-2; the match to TRBD1 covers 9 bases. The specimen was peripheral blood or thyroid tissue (not recorded which). Here the CDR3 DNA reads TGTGCTAGCAGCTTAGACGACAGGGGGAGCGCCGGGGAGCTGTTTTTT. Translating gives CASSLDDRGSAGELFF.